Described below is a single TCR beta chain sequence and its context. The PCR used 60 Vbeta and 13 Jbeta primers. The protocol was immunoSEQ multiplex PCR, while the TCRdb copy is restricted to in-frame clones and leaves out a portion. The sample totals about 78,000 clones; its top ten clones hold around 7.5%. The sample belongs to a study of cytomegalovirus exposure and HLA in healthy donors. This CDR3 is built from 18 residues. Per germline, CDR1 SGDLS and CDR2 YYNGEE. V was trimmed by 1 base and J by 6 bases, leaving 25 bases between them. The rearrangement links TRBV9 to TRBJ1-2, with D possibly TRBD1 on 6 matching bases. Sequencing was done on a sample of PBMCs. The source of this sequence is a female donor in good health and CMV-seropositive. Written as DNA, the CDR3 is TGTGCCAGCAGCGTAAGAGTAGTACCGGGACAAGGGGGTAATGGCTACACCTTC. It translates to CASSVRVVPGQGGNGYTF.